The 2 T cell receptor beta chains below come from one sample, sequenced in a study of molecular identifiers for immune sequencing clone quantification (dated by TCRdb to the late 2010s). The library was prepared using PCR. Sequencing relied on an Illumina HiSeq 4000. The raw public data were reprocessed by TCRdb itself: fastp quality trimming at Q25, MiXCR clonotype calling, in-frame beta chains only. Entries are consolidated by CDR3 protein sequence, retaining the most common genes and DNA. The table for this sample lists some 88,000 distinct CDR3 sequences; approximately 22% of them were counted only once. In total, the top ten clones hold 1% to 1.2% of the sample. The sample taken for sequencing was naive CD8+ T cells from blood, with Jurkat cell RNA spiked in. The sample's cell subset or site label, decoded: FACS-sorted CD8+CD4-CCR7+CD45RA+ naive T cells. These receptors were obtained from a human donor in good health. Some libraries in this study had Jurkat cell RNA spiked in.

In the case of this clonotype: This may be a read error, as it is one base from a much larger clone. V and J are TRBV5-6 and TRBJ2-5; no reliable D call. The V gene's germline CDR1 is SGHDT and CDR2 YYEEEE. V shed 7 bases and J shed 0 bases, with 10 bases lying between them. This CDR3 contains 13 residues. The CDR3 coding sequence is TGTGCCAGCGGCCTTGAGTACCAAGAGACCCAGTACTTC. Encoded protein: CASGLEYQETQYF.

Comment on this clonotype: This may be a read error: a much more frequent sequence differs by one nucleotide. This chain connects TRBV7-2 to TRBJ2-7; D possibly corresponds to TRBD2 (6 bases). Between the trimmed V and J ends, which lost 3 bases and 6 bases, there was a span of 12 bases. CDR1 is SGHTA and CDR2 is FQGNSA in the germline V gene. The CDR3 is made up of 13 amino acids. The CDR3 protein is CASSLGGTCEQYF. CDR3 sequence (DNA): TGTGCCAGCAGCTTGGGGGGTACCTGCGAGCAGTACTTC.